This T cell receptor (beta chain) was identified during a study of identical twins. Via MiXCR, TCRdb re-called the 5' RACE reads, giving one row per CDR3 protein. The repertoire holds 500,000 or so distinct CDR3 sequences, with roughly a fifth as singletons. In regard to this clonotype: Antigen: not known.

Study-wide results and caveats: Shared out-of-frame alpha sequences (those common to twins) showed excess low generation probability.

The germline CDR1 and CDR2 sequences are MNHNS and SASEGT. The CDR3 loop spans 13 amino acids. Between the trimmed V and J ends, which lost 5 bases and 3 bases, there was a span of 10 bases. This sample was shared with a second study, whose subject was T cells expressing NK-cell markers. That paper states: It is unclear if expanded NKG2C-expressing clones target HCMV antigens.

This receptor was taken from a woman younger than 35 in good health. The gene calls are TRBV6-1 and TRBJ1-1; D gene ambiguous. The sequencing input was CD4+ T cells sorted from blood. Written as DNA, the CDR3 is TGTGCCAGCAGTCCTAATAAAGACACTGAAGCTTTCTTT. Its protein is CASSPNKDTEAFF.